Described below is a single T cell receptor (beta chain) sequence and its context. Its antigen remains unidentified. The data stem from a study of cytomegalovirus exposure and HLA in healthy donors. About the study: Genotyping showed 75% to 90% of hundreds of donors falling in the Caucasian-associated ancestry cluster. Whole-study results and caveats: An apparent linkage of common viral pathogens to several of the most significant clusters emerged in a later analysis. The authors later found TCR association rates varying by HLA locus, with DRB1 most and HLA-C fewest.

The PCR contained 60 Vbeta and 13 Jbeta primers. Data came from immunoSEQ multiplex PCR; TCRdb stores just in-frame clones and leaves some out. The profile shows 150,000 to 200,000 clones, approximately 78% of them singletons. This CDR3 contains 15 residues. V shed 2 bases and J 4 bases; nucleotides not matched to a gene: 3. Looked up from germline, CDR1 is LNHDA and CDR2 is SQIVND (reference sequence). The gene calls are TRBV19 and TRBJ1-2; 11 positions agree with TRBD1. The TCR was taken from a male donor in good health and CMV-seronegative. Source material: PBMCs. The CDR3: CASSIRTGGGYGYTF. For the CDR3, the DNA is TGTGCCAGTAGTATACGGACAGGGGGCGGCTATGGCTACACCTTC.